This T cell receptor (beta chain) was documented in a study of identifying expanded T cells in peripheral blood. Study conclusions and caveats: Over approximately two and four weeks, about 15 and 19 clones changed, versus approximately 1.1 between replicates. Two-week clone count variance significantly increased as total template count grew.

As concerns this clone: The antigen is undetermined.

Healthy donors had no documented immune events, such as infections, while sampled. The CDR3 is 14 amino acids. Germline lookup yields CDR1 MDHEN and CDR2 SYDVKM. V trimming: 6 bases; J trimming: 5 bases; junction bases outside the gene matches: 7. Repertoires were generated with immunoSEQ multiplex PCR, while TCRdb's copy carries only in-frame clones and drops some. This table has approximately 120,000 clones, about 88% appearing once. This sequence originates from a person aged 18 to 70 in good health. The chain has TRBV28 and TRBJ2-7; 10 bases agree with TRBD1. Sequencing was done on a sample of blood. In nucleotides, the CDR3 is TGTGCCAGCAGGTCCGGGACAGGGGCCCACGAGCAGTACTTC. This codes for CASRSGTGAHEQYF.